Following are 3 T cell receptor beta chains from one sample sequenced in a study of immune evolution from preneoplasia to lung adenocarcinoma. Some clones are missing from TCRdb's copy, which holds only in-frame ones; the method was immunoSEQ multiplex PCR. The sample has some 6,200 clones; roughly three quarters are singletons. Material: FFPE adjacent normal lung tissue. The receptors originated from a person aged 55-79 years with lung adenocarcinoma.

This rearrangement joins TRBV4-3 to TRBJ2-7, with 11 bases fitting TRBD1. Losses at the gene ends were 1 base for V and 2 bases for J; bases not matched to a gene: 4. The CDR3 is 16 amino acids. CDR1 LGHNA and CDR2 YSLEER come from the germline V gene. In nucleotides, the CDR3 is TGCGCCAGCAGCCAAGGGGGACAGGGGGACACCTACGAGCAGTACTTC. Amino acids: CASSQGGQGDTYEQYF.

The genes are TRBV6-5 and TRBJ2-7; the D is unclear. Per germline, CDR1 MNHEY and CDR2 SVGAGI. V was trimmed by 8 bases and J by 6 bases, leaving 20 bases between them. CDR3 size: 14 residues. CDR3 residues: CASGPPYGTAEQYF. The DNA of the CDR3 is TGTGCCAGCGGCCCCCCGTATGGCACGGCCGAGCAGTACTTC.

The rearrangement joins TRBV2 to TRBJ2-7, with D perhaps matching TRBD1 (5 bases). Germline V gene lookup returns CDR1 SNHLY and CDR2 FYNNEI. V was clipped by 6 bases and J by 4 bases, with 19 bases between them. The CDR3 contains 15 residues. CDR3 protein: CASSDPQGTGYEQYF. CDR3 in DNA: TGTGCCAGCAGCGACCCTCAGGGCACTGGGTACGAGCAGTACTTC.